This T cell receptor (beta chain) was obtained from a study of blood T cells in healthy people across ages. Study observations and caveats: Estimates of total diversity, which came from one million sequenced T cells, were considered to be underestimates.

Through a sample-barcoded 5' primer and a J-beta primer mix, a second PCR was run for roughly 7 to 12 cycles. Using its own MiXCR run on the 5' RACE reads, TCRdb lists one record per CDR3 protein. The table records approximately 2,000,000 distinct CDR3 sequences, about two fifths of them present only once. This clonotype has just one count. Its antigen is as yet unknown. Germline loops: CDR1 SGHTA, CDR2 FQGNSA. With 5 bases removed from V and 13 bases from J, the gap between germline ends came to 21 bases. CDR3 length equals 15 residues. The genes are TRBV7-2 and TRBJ1-6; a possible D gene is TRBD1 (5 bases). The sample comprised blood. The receptor was derived from a human donor in good health. The CDR3 sequence is CASSLLGTPPRPLHF. In nucleotides, the CDR3 is TGTGCCAGCAGCCTCCTCGGGACCCCACCCCGGCCCCTCCACTTT.